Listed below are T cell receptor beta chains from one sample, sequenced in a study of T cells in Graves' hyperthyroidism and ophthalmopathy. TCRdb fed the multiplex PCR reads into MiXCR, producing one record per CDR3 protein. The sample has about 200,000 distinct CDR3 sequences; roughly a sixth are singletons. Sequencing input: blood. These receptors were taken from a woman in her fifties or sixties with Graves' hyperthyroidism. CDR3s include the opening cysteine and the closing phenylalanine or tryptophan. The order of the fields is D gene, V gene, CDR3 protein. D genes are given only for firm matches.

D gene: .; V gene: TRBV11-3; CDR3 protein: CASRGNTEAFF
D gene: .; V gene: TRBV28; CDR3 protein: CASSFNPSEQYF
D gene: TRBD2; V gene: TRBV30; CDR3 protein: CAWSQPGLASHNEQFF
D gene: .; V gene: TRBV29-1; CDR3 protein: CSVEDRDTRYEQYF
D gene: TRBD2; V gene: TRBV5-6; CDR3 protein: CASSLALLAGVAQYF
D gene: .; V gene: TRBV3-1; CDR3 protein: CASSQEVLVSRFSGNTIYF
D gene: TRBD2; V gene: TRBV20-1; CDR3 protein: CSARGVRLAARDTQYF
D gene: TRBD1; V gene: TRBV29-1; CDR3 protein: CSVVGQGAYNEQFF
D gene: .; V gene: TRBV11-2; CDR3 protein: CASLRGDRHEQYF
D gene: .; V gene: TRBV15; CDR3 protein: CATSRDKGGMTDTQYF
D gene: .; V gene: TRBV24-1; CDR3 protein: CATSAPKPRQKETQYF
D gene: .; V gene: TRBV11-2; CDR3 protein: CASSSLTDTQYF
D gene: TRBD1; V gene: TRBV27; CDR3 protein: CASTQTGVGGYTF
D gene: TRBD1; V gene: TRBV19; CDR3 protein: CASSIDRSARGRTEAFF
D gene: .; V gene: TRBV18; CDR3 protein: CASSQVEGGSFYGYTF
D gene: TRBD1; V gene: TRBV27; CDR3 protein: CASSTRTGFSNEQYF
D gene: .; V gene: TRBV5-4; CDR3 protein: CASSLDQDQPQHF
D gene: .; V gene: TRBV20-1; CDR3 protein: CSARVGRVDSPLHF
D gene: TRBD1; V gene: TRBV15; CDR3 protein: CATSRERARGANYGYTF
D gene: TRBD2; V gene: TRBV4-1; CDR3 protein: CASSQGSGNVYEQYF
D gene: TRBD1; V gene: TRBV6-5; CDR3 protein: CASSYGTGSIYEQYF
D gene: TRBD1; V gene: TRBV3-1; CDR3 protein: CASSQTRIDRGRTGELFF
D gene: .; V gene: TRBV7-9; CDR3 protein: CASSFLSGRGGEQFF
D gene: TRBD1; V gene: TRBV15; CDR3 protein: CATSRVTGDPDTQYF
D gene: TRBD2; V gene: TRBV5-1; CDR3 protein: CASSFAEGASGRPRAQYF
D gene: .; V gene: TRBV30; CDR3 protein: CAWSVKTESGELFF
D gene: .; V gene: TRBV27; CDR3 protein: CASSLARGVQPQHF
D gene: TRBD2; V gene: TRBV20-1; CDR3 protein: CSARDFLAEGDTQYF
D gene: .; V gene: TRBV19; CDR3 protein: CASSPLDRNLNTEAFF